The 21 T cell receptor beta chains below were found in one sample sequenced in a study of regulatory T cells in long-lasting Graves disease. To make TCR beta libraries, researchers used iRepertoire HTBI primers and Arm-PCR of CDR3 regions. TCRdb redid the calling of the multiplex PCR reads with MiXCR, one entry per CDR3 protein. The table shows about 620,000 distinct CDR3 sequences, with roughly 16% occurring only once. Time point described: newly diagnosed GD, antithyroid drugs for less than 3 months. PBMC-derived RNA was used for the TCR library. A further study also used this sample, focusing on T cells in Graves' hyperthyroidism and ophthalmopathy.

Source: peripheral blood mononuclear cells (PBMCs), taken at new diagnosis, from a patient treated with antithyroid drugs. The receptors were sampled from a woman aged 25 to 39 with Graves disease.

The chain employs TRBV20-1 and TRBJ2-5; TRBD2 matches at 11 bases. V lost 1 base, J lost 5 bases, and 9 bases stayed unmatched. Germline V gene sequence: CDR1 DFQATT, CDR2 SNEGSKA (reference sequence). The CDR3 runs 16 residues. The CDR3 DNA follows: TGCAGTGCTAGAGGGAGGTCTAGCGGGAGGCAGGAGACCCAGTACTTC. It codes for CSARGRSSGRQETQYF.

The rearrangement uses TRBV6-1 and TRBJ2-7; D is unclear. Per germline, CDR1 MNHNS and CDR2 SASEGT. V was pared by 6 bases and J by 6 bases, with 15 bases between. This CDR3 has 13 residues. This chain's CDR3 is CASREFSTGEQYF. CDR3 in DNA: TGTGCCAGCAGAGAATTTAGCACGGGCGAGCAGTACTTC.

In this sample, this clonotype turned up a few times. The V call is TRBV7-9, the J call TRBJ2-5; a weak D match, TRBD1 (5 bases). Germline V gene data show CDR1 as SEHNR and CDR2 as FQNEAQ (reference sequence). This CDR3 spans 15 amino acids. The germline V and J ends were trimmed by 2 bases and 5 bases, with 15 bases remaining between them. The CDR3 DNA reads TGTGCCAGCAGCTTAAAAAGGGCAGGGCACGAGACCCAGTACTTC. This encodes CASSLKRAGHETQYF.

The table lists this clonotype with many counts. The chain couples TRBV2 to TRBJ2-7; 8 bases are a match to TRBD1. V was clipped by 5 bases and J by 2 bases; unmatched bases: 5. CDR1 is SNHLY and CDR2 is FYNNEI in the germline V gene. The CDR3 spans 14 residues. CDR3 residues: CASSNGQGPYEQYF. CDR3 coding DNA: TGTGCCAGCAGTAACGGACAGGGCCCCTACGAGCAGTACTTC.

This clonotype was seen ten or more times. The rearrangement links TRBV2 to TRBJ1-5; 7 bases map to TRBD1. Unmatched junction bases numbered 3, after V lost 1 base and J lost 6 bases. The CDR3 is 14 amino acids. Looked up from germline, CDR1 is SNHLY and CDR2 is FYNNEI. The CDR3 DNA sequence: TGTGCCAGCAGTGAAGTACAGGGGATTCAGCCCCAGCATTTT. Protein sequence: CASSEVQGIQPQHF.

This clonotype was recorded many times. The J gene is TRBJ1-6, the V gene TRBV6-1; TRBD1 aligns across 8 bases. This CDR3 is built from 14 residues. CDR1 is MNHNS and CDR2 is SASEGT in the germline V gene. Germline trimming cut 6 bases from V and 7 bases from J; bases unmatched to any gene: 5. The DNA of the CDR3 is TGTGCCAGCAGACCAGGGGGCCTGAATTCACCCCTCCACTTT. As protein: CASRPGGLNSPLHF.

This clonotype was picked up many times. CDR3 sequence reads: CAWSSGTNNEQFF. CDR3 in DNA: TGTGCCTGGAGTAGCGGGACGAACAATGAGCAGTTCTTC. The chain is built from TRBV30 and TRBJ2-1; 7 bases map to TRBD2. CDR1 is GTSNPN and CDR2 is SVGIG in the germline V gene (reference sequence). V lost 2 bases, J lost 5 bases, and 3 bases stayed unmatched. This CDR3 is 13 amino acids long.

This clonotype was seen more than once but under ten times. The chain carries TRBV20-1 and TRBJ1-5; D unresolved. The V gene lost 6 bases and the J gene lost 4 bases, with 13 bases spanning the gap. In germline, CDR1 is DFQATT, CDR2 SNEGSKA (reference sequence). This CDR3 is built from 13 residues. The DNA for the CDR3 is TGCAGTGCCCTAACGGGTACGAATCAGCCCCAGCATTTT. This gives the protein CSALTGTNQPQHF.

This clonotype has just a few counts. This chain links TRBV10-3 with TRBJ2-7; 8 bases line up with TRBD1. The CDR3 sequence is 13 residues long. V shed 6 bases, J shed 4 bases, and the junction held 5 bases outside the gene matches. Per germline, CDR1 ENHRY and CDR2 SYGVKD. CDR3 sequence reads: CAIRRTGTYEQYF. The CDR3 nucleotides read TGTGCCATCAGGAGGACAGGGACATACGAGCAGTACTTC.

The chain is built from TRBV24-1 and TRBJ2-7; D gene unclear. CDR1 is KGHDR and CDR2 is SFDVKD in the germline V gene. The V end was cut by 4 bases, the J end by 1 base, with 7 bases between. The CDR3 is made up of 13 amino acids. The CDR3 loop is CATSEPASYEQYF. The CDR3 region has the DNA TGTGCCACCAGTGAGCCGGCGTCCTACGAGCAGTACTTC.

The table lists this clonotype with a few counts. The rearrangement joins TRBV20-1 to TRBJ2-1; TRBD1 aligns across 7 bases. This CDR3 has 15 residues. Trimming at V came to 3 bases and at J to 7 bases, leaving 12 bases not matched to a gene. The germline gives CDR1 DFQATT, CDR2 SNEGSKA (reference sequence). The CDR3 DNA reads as TGCAGTGCTAGGGACCGGGACAGTGATTTTAATGAGCAGTTCTTC. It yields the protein CSARDRDSDFNEQFF.

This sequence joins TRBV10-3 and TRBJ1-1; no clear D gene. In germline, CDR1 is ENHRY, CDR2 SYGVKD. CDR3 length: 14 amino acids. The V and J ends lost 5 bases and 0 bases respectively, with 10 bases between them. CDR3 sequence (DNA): TGTGCCATCAGTACTAGCCGGATGAACACTGAAGCTTTCTTT. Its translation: CAISTSRMNTEAFF.

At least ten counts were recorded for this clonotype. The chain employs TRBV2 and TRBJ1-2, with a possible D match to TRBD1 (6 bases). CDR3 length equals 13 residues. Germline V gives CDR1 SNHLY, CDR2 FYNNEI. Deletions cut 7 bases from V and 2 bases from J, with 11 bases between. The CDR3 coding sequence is TGTGCCAGCATGGGACAAGTAAACTATGGCTACACCTTC. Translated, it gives CASMGQVNYGYTF.

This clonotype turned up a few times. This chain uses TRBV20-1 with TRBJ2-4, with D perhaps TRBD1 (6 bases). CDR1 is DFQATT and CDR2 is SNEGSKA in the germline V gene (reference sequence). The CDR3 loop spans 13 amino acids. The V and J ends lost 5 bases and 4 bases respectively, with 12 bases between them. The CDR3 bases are TGCAGTGCTGTACCGGGACAAAAAAACATTCAGTACTTC. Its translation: CSAVPGQKNIQYF.

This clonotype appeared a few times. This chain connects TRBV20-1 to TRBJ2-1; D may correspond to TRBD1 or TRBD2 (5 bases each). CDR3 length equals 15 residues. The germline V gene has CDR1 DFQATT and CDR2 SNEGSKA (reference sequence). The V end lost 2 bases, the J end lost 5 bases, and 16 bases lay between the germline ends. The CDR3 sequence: CSARKIGTNNNEQFF. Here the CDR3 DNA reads TGCAGTGCTAGAAAGATCGGGACGAATAACAATGAGCAGTTCTTC.

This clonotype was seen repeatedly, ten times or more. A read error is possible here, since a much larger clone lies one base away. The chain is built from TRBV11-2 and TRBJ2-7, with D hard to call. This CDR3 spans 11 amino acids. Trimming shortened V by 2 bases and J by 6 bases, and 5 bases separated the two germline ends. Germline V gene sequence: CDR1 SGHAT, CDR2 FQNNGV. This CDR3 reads CASSLIVEQYF. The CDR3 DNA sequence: TGTGCCAGCAGCTTAATCGTCGAGCAGTACTTC.

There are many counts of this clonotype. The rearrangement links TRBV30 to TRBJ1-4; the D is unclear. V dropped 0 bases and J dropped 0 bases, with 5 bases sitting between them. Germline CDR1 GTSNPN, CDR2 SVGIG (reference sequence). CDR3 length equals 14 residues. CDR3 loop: CAWSVGATNEKLFF. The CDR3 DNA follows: TGTGCCTGGAGTGTAGGTGCAACTAATGAAAAACTGTTTTTT.

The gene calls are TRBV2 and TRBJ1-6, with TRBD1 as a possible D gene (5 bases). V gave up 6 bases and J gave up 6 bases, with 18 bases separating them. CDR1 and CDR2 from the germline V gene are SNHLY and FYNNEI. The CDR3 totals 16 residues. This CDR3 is CASSKQQQELNSPLHF. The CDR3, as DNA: TGTGCCAGCAGCAAACAACAACAGGAACTTAATTCACCCCTCCACTTT.

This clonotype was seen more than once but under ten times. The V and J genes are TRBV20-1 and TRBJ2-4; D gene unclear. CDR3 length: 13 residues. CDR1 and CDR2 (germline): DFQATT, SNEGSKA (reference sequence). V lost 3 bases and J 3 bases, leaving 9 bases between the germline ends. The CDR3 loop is CSARTADKNIQYF. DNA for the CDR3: TGCAGTGCTAGGACGGCAGACAAAAACATTCAGTACTTC.

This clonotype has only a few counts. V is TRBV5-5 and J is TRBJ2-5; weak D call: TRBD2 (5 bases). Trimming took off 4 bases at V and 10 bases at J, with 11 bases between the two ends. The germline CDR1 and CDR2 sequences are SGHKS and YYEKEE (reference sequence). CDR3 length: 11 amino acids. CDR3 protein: CASSADTSQYF. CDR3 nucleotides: TGTGCCAGCAGCGCCGATACTAGCCAGTACTTC.

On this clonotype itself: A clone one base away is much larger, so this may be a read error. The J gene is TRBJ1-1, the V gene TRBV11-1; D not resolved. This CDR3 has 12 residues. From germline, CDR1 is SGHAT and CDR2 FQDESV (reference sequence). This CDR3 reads CASNLRRTEAFF. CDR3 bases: TGTGCCAGCAACTTACGGAGGACTGAAGCTTTCTTT. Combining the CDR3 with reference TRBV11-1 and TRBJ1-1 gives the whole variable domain EAEVAQSPRYKITEKSQAVAFWCDPISGHATLYWYRQILGQGPELLVQFQDESVVDDSQLPKDRFSAERLKGVDSTLKIQPAELGDSAMYLCASNLRRTEAFFGQGTRLTVV.